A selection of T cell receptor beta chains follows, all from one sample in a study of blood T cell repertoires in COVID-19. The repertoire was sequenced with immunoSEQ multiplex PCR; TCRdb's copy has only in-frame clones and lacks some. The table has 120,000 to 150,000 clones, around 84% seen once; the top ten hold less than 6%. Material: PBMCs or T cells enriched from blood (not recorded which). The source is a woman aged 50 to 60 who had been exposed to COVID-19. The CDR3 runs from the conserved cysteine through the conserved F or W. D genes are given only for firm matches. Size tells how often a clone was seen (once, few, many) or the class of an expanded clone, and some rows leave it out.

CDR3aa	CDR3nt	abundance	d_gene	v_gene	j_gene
CASTPIAGAINEQFF	TGTGCCAGCACCCCTATAGCGGGGGCGATAAATGAGCAGTTCTTC	-	TRBD2	TRBV6-5	TRBJ2-1
CSAEGNEQYF	TGCAGTGCGGAGGGAAACGAGCAGTACTTC	-	-	TRBV20-1	TRBJ2-7
CASSSPSGSNEQYF	TGTGCCAGCAGTTCCCCTAGCGGGAGTAACGAGCAGTACTTC	-	TRBD2	TRBV6-5	TRBJ2-7
CASGSLQTQYF	TGTGCTAGTGGATCCCTCCAGACCCAGTACTTC	-	-	TRBV12-5	TRBJ2-5
CASSLRGVRTDTQYF	TGCGCCAGCAGCTTGCGCGGGGTTAGGACAGATACGCAGTATTTT	once	-	TRBV5-1	TRBJ2-3
CASSSGDRVAETQYF	TGTGCCAGCAGCTCCGGGGACAGGGTGGCGGAGACCCAGTACTTC	-	TRBD1	TRBV7-8	TRBJ2-5
CSASRGLISYNEQFF	TGCAGTGCTAGTAGGGGACTAATCTCCTACAATGAGCAGTTCTTC	-	TRBD2	TRBV20-1	TRBJ2-1
CASIGLRTGANNEQFF	TGTGCCAGTATCGGGTTGAGGACAGGGGCTAACAATGAGCAGTTCTTC	-	TRBD1	TRBV19	TRBJ2-1
CASSPGLAGVLEQYF	TGCGCCAGCAGCCCCGGACTAGCGGGAGTTCTCGAGCAGTACTTC	-	TRBD2	TRBV5-1	TRBJ2-7
CASSPDGQGTEAFF	TGTGCCAGCAGCCCGGATGGACAGGGCACTGAAGCTTTCTTT	-	TRBD1	TRBV7-3	TRBJ1-1
CASSLRQGGNQPQHF	TGTGCCAGCAGCTTAAGACAGGGAGGCAATCAGCCCCAGCATTTT	-	TRBD1	TRBV7-8	TRBJ1-5
CASSYTGTQYF	TGTGCCAGCAGTTACACCGGGACCCAGTACTTC	-	-	TRBV6-5	TRBJ2-5
CASTLGQGYGYTF	TGTGCCAGCACCCTAGGACAGGGCTATGGCTACACCTTC	few	TRBD1	TRBV12-3/TRBV12-4	TRBJ1-2
CASSVSSGYQETQYF	TGTGCCAGCAGCGTAAGTAGCGGGTACCAAGAGACCCAGTACTTC	-	TRBD2	TRBV9	TRBJ2-5
CARGRDRGSDGANVLTF	TGTGCCAGGGGCCGGGACAGGGGATCGGATGGGGCCAACGTCCTGACTTTC	-	TRBD1	TRBV7-9	TRBJ2-6
CASRTLAGGEQYF	TGTGCCAGCAGGACTCTAGCGGGAGGTGAGCAGTACTTC	-	TRBD2	TRBV6-5	TRBJ2-7
CASSPPGQGYTEAFF	TGTGCCAGCAGCCCTCCCGGACAGGGCTACACTGAAGCTTTCTTT	-	TRBD1	TRBV6-2/TRBV6-3	TRBJ1-1
CASLLESLLEQYF	TGTGCCAGCCTCTTAGAGAGTTTGCTCGAGCAGTACTTC	-	-	TRBV27	TRBJ2-7
CASSLLPLSQYF	TGTGCCAGCAGTTTACTACCTCTTTCGCAGTATTTT	few	-	TRBV12-3/TRBV12-4	TRBJ2-3
CASSQYGTGGVNSPLHF	TGCGCCAGCAGCCAATACGGGACAGGGGGTGTTAATTCACCCCTCCACTTT	-	TRBD1	TRBV4-1	TRBJ1-6
CASSLSDRAYQYF	TGTGCCAGCAGCTTATCGGACAGGGCCTACCAGTACTTC	-	TRBD1	TRBV7-2	TRBJ2-5
CASSLQGLAGFPTMGEQYF	TGTGCCAGCAGTTTGCAGGGACTAGCGGGATTCCCCACCATGGGGGAGCAGTACTTC	-	TRBD2	TRBV7-2	TRBJ2-7
CASSPPEGAGTEAFF	TGTGCCAGCTCACCACCAGAGGGCGCGGGAACTGAAGCTTTCTTT	-	-	TRBV18	TRBJ1-1
CASSLAAGTEAFF	TGCGCCAGCAGCTTGGCGGCAGGCACTGAAGCTTTCTTT	few	-	TRBV5-1	TRBJ1-1
CASSLSRSTGELFF	TGCGCCAGCAGCCTTTCGCGGAGCACCGGGGAGCTGTTTTTT	few	-	TRBV5-1	TRBJ2-2
CASTEGAVPNF	TGTGCCAGTACCGAGGGGGCCGTCCCGAACTTC	-	TRBD1	TRBV19	TRBJ2-5
CASSADSVYGYTF	TGTGCCAGCAGTGCCGACAGTGTCTATGGCTACACCTTC	-	-	TRBV6-2/TRBV6-3	TRBJ1-2
CASSQATGGWETQYF	TGTGCCAGCAGCCAGGCTACAGGGGGATGGGAGACCCAGTACTTC	-	TRBD1	TRBV14	TRBJ2-5
CASRGQYSNQPQHF	TGTGCCAGCAGGGGACAGTATAGCAATCAGCCCCAGCATTTT	-	TRBD1	TRBV2	TRBJ1-5
CASSPGGRVNNEQFF	TGTGCCAGCAGCCCCGGCGGGAGGGTAAACAATGAGCAGTTCTTC	-	TRBD2	TRBV3-1/TRBV3-2	TRBJ2-1
CASSLGLAGTVETQYF	TGTGCCAGTAGTCTAGGACTAGCGGGGACTGTAGAGACCCAGTACTTC	-	TRBD2	TRBV19	TRBJ2-5
CATSQVRDNLGEQYF	TGTGCCACCAGCCAGGTCCGGGACAATCTGGGGGAGCAGTACTTC	-	-	TRBV27	TRBJ2-7
CASSPRGSSGNTIYF	TGTGCCAGCAGTCCCAGGGGGAGCTCTGGAAACACCATATATTTT	-	TRBD1	TRBV6-5	TRBJ1-3
CASSPGGMGTFTGELFF	TGTGCCAGCAGCCCAGGAGGGATGGGGACGTTCACCGGGGAGCTGTTTTTT	-	-	TRBV4-2	TRBJ2-2
CASRPGQMVTYEQYF	TGCGCCAGCAGGCCGGGACAAATGGTAACCTACGAGCAGTACTTC	-	-	TRBV10-2	TRBJ2-7
CASRYGIVNTGELFF	TGTGCCAGTAGATACGGGATCGTGAACACCGGGGAGCTGTTTTTT	-	-	TRBV19	TRBJ2-2
CASSTGLAGGEQYF	TGTGCCAGTAGTACGGGACTAGCGGGAGGCGAGCAGTACTTC	-	TRBD2	TRBV19	TRBJ2-7
CSVDTTGTGNTIYF	TGCAGCGTTGATACGACGGGGACTGGAAACACCATATATTTT	-	-	TRBV29-1	TRBJ1-3
CASSLGLAGGTGELFF	TGCGCCAGCAGCTTGGGACTAGCGGGAGGGACCGGGGAGCTGTTTTTT	once	TRBD2	TRBV5-1	TRBJ2-2
CASSLGGTTLSGYTF	TGTGCCAGCAGCTTAGGGGGCACGACCCTTTCTGGCTACACCTTC	-	TRBD1	TRBV5-6	TRBJ1-2
CASTPLAGPTHEQYF	TGTGCCAGCACTCCATTAGCGGGACCCACCCACGAGCAGTACTTC	-	TRBD2	TRBV27	TRBJ2-7
CSVAYGLASYEQYF	TGCAGCGTTGCGTATGGATTAGCCTCCTACGAGCAGTACTTC	-	-	TRBV29-1	TRBJ2-7
CASSPSGRSQPQHF	TGTGCCAGCAGTCCCTCCGGGAGAAGTCAGCCCCAGCATTTT	-	-	TRBV27	TRBJ1-5
CASSLTGRNTEAFF	TGTGCCAGCAGCTTAACGGGGAGGAACACTGAAGCTTTCTTT	once	-	TRBV13	TRBJ1-1
CASSQDPSRANVLTF	TGCGCCAGCAGCCAAGATCCGAGCAGGGCCAACGTCCTGACTTTC	-	-	TRBV4-3	TRBJ2-6
CASSLAGGLAGELFF	TGTGCCAGCAGCTTAGCCGGGGGGCTAGCGGGGGAGCTGTTTTTT	once	-	TRBV7-8	TRBJ2-2
CSVAVFPNTGELFF	TGCAGCGTTGCGGTGTTCCCGAACACCGGGGAGCTGTTTTTT	-	-	TRBV29-1	TRBJ2-2
CASSGGYNIQYF	TGTGCCAGCAGTGGAGGGTATAACATTCAGTACTTC	-	-	TRBV2	TRBJ2-4
CASSFPPPGYEQYF	TGTGCCAGCAGCTTCCCCCCTCCGGGCTACGAGCAGTACTTC	-	-	TRBV7-9	TRBJ2-7
CASSSSNRGLVGNQPQHF	TGTGCCAGCAGCTCTTCAAACAGGGGTTTGGTTGGCAATCAGCCCCAGCATTTT	-	TRBD1	TRBV5-6	TRBJ1-5
CASSPSTSGVSTDTQYF	TGTGCCAGCAGCCCTTCGACTAGCGGGGTTAGCACAGATACGCAGTATTTT	-	TRBD2	TRBV9	TRBJ2-3